This T cell receptor beta chain originates from a study of shared T cell receptors in the human thymus. TCRdb's table, derived via immunoSEQ multiplex PCR, lists solely in-frame clones and lacks some. This table has 630,000 or so clones, around 87% appearing once. CDR1 and CDR2 from the germline V gene are SGHRS and YFSETQ. Trimming cost V 6 bases and J 8 bases; bases outside gene matches: 7. The CDR3 spans 12 residues. This sample was shared with a second study, whose subject was human thymus T cells. From that study: Infants served as donors; they were healthy and Finnish and were having corrective surgery for congenital heart defects. From resections taken during corrective heart surgery, the thymus tissue was obtained. Gene usage (both V and J) appeared biased in thymic and blood repertoires. As related research reported, thymic repertoires overlapped highly among unrelated individuals.

The sequenced sample was thymocytes. The V gene is TRBV5-1, the J gene TRBJ1-2; 7 bases match TRBD1. The clonotype originates from a boy under three years old with a congenital heart defect. CDR3 in DNA: TGCGCCAGCACCTCGACAGGGCACGGCTACACCTTC. Protein: CASTSTGHGYTF.